Presented here are 17 T cell receptor beta chains from one specimen sequenced in a study of CD8 T cells in ankylosing spondylitis. TCRdb re-derived calls from the 5' RACE reads in MiXCR, one entry per CDR3 protein. The sample lists 100,000 to 150,000 distinct CDR3 sequences; about 13% were seen once. The sample was blood, either unsorted or a sorted T cell fraction (not recorded which). These receptors came from a female donor with ankylosing spondylitis or in good health (not recorded which).

This chain uses TRBV7-3 with TRBJ2-5; D gene uncertain. This CDR3 region has 14 residues. Trimming shortened V by 0 bases and J by 2 bases, and 7 bases separated the two germline ends. The germline V gene encodes CDR1 SGHTA and CDR2 FQGTGA. In nucleotides, the CDR3 is TGTGCCAGCAGCTTAACCTCCGGGCAAGAGACCCAGTACTTC. Its protein is CASSLTSGQETQYF.

This clonotype was seen many times. The chain recombines TRBV10-1 with TRBJ2-1; 8 nucleotides line up with TRBD2. Trimming at V came to 4 bases and at J to 5 bases, leaving 1 base not matched to a gene. CDR3 length: 13 amino acids. Germline V lookup: CDR1 WNHNN, CDR2 SYGVQD (reference sequence). The CDR3 DNA is TGCGCCAGCAGTGCACTAGCGGACAATGAGCAGTTCTTC. Protein product: CASSALADNEQFF.

There are a few counts of this clonotype. The V call is TRBV9, the J call TRBJ2-2; possible D gene TRBD1, 6 bases. Looked up from germline, CDR1 is SGDLS and CDR2 is YYNGEE. Trimming took 4 bases from V and 3 from J, leaving 16 bases between them. The CDR3 has 16 amino acids. The CDR3 nucleotides are TGTGCCAGCAGCCAACAGGGCTCCCGCTACACCGGGGAGCTGTTTTTT. This encodes CASSQQGSRYTGELFF.

This clonotype was observed a handful of times. Germline and junction disagree at one end, which may indicate a read error. The chain has TRBV20-1 and TRBJ1-2; D uncertain. CDR3 size: 15 residues. The germline V gene encodes CDR1 DFQATT and CDR2 SNEGSKA (reference sequence). The CDR3 DNA is TGCAGTGCTGGAGATCCGAAACCACCTGACTATGGCTACACCTTC. This codes for CSAGDPKPPDYGYTF.

A few counts support this clonotype. CDR3 sequence: CASSAYGTGGVGYTF. CDR3 sequence (DNA): TGTGCCAGTAGTGCGTACGGGACAGGGGGCGTTGGCTACACCTTC. This rearrangement joins TRBV19 to TRBJ1-2, with TRBD1 identical over 12 bases. V trimming: 5 bases; J trimming: 7 bases; junction bases outside the gene matches: 8. This CDR3 is built from 15 residues. Germline V lookup: CDR1 LNHDA, CDR2 SQIVND (reference sequence).

This clonotype was observed at least ten times. The chain links TRBV6-1 to TRBJ1-2, with D unclear. The CDR3 length is 13 residues. Trimming took 6 bases from V and 2 from J, leaving 10 bases between them. Germline CDR1 and CDR2: MNHNS and SASEGT. This CDR3 reads CASRDNENYGYTF. CDR3 sequence (DNA): TGTGCCAGCAGAGACAACGAGAACTATGGCTACACCTTC.

The table lists this clonotype with many counts. V and J are TRBV7-9 and TRBJ1-1; D possibly corresponds to TRBD1 (6 bases). With 5 bases removed from V and 5 bases from J, the gap between germline ends came to 15 bases. Germline assignment: CDR1 SEHNR and CDR2 FQNEAQ (reference sequence). The CDR3 is made up of 14 amino acids. CDR3 loop: CASSQEGVGTEAFF. For the CDR3, the DNA is TGTGCCAGCAGCCAGGAGGGGGTGGGGACTGAAGCTTTCTTT.

The sample holds many counts of this clonotype. The rearrangement uses TRBV9 and TRBJ2-7; TRBD1 matches 7 bases. Germline V gene sequence: CDR1 SGDLS, CDR2 YYNGEE. The V gene end was trimmed by 5 bases and the J gene end by 0 bases; junction bases not matched to a gene: 11. This CDR3 has 16 amino acids. The CDR3 loop is CASSPRGHQSSYEQYF. DNA of the CDR3: TGTGCCAGCAGTCCTAGGGGGCATCAGAGCTCCTACGAGCAGTACTTC.

The table lists this clonotype with a few counts. V is TRBV3-1 and J is TRBJ2-2; D may be TRBD2 (6 bases). The CDR3 consists of 14 residues. CDR1 LGHDT and CDR2 YNNKEL come from the germline V gene (reference sequence). The V end was cut by 4 bases, the J end by 4 bases, with 10 bases between. CDR3 DNA: TGTGCCAGCAGCCGGCGGGGTGGCACCGGGGAGCTGTTTTTT. It yields the protein CASSRRGGTGELFF.

This clonotype has at least ten counts. The J gene is TRBJ1-4, the V gene TRBV28; D gene unclear. The CDR3 length is 16 residues. CDR1 is MDHEN and CDR2 is SYDVKM in the germline V gene. Trimming pared 5 bases from V and 0 bases from J, leaving 13 bases between. The CDR3 sequence is CASSVSISTTNEKLFF. The CDR3 DNA reads TGTGCCAGCAGTGTATCAATCAGTACAACTAATGAAAAACTGTTTTTT.

The J gene is TRBJ2-3, the V gene TRBV20-1; D might be TRBD1 (5 bases). Germline V gene data show CDR1 as DFQATT and CDR2 as SNEGSKA (reference sequence). This CDR3 has 18 residues. V lost 0 bases, J lost 5 bases, and 24 bases lay in between. The DNA of the CDR3 is TGCAGTGCTAGAGATAGAAGAAGGGCTAGGGGTGGTGGAGATACGCAGTATTTT. As protein: CSARDRRRARGGGDTQYF.

The chain employs TRBV10-3 and TRBJ2-7; 14 nucleotides agree with TRBD2. V gave up 10 bases and J gave up 2 bases; unmatched junction bases: 13. Germline V gene lookup returns CDR1 ENHRY and CDR2 SYGVKD. The CDR3 runs 17 residues. The CDR3 sequence: CATNRGLAGGLAYEQYF. The DNA for the CDR3 is TGTGCCACCAACCGCGGACTAGCGGGAGGTTTGGCCTACGAGCAGTACTTC.

The sample holds many counts of this clonotype. This CDR3 reads CASSERTGTAYEQYF. Written as DNA, the CDR3 is TGTGCCAGCAGCGAGAGAACCGGGACAGCCTACGAGCAGTACTTC. The chain links TRBV9 to TRBJ2-7; 7 positions agree with TRBD1. CDR1 and CDR2 from the germline V gene are SGDLS and YYNGEE. The CDR3 consists of 15 residues. Unmatched junction bases numbered 8, after V lost 3 bases and J lost 2 bases. The full variable domain, with the rest looked up from reference TRBV9 and TRBJ2-7, is DSGVTQTPKHLITATGQRVTLRCSPRSGDLSVYWYQQSLDQGLQFLIQYYNGEERAKGNILERFSAQQFPDLHSELNLSSLELGDSALYFCASSERTGTAYEQYFGPGTRLTVT.

This rearrangement joins TRBV3-1 to TRBJ2-7, with D maybe TRBD2 (6 bases). Germline assignment: CDR1 LGHDT and CDR2 YNNKEL (reference sequence). This CDR3 spans 14 amino acids. Deletions cut 6 bases from V and 0 bases from J, with 12 bases between. Here the CDR3 DNA reads TGTGCCAGCAGGGGGTTGGAGGGCTCCTACGAGCAGTACTTC. It yields the protein CASRGLEGSYEQYF.

This chain joins TRBV6-5 and TRBJ2-7; D is unclear. V was shortened by 7 bases and J by 6 bases, with 13 bases between the two germline ends. Germline loops: CDR1 MNHEY, CDR2 SVGAGI. There are 12 residues in the CDR3. CDR3 amino acids: CASTGLIGEQYF. Here the CDR3 DNA reads TGTGCCAGCACCGGCCTGATAGGCGAGCAGTACTTC.

This clonotype was found a few times. The chain uses TRBV5-1 and TRBJ2-1; 8 positions agree with TRBD2. Trimming removed 2 bases from V and 1 base from J; junction bases left unmatched: 2. The V gene's germline CDR1 is SGHRS and CDR2 YFSETQ. The CDR3 runs to 15 residues. The CDR3 here is CASSLIAGSYNEQFF. The CDR3, as DNA: TGCGCCAGCAGCTTAATAGCGGGATCCTACAATGAGCAGTTCTTC. Combining the CDR3 with reference TRBV5-1 and TRBJ2-1 gives the whole variable domain KAGVTQTPRYLIKTRGQQVTLSCSPISGHRSVSWYQQTPGQGLQFLFEYFSETQRNKGNFPGRFSGRQFSNSRSEMNVSTLELGDSALYLCASSLIAGSYNEQFFGPGTRLTVL.

This clonotype appeared once. At one end the junction does not follow the germline gene, possibly because of a read error. This chain joins TRBV9 and TRBJ2-4, with D tentatively TRBD1 or TRBD2 (5 bases each). Germline CDR1 reads SGDLS; CDR2 reads YYNGEE. The CDR3 runs 15 residues. DNA for the CDR3: TGTGCCAGCAGCGTAGTGGGGGTAGCCAAAAACAGTCAGTACTTC. Amino acids: CASSVVGVAKNSQYF. The full variable domain, rest sourced from reference TRBV9 and TRBJ2-4, is DSGVTQTPKHLITATGQRVTLRCSPRSGDLSVYWYQQSLDQGLQFLIQYYNGEERAKGNILERFSAQQFPDLHSELNLSSLELGDSALYFCASSVVGVAKNSQYFGAGTRLSVL.